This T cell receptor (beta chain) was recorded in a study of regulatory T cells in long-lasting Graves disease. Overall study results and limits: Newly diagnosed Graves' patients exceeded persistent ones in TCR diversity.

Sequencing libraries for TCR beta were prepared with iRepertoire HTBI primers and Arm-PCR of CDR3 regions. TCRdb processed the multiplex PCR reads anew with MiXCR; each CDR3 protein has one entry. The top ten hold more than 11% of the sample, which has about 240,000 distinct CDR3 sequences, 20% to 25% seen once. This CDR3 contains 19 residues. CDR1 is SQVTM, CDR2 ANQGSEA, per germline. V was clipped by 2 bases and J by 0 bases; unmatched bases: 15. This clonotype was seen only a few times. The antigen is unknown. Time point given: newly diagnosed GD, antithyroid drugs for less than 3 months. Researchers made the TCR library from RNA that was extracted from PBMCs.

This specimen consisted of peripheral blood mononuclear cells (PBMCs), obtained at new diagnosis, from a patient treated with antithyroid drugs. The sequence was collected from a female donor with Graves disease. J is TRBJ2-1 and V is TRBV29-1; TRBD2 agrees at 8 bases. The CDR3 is CSVERDSLAGQSSYNEQFF. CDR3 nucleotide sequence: TGCAGCGTTGAAAGGGATAGTCTAGCGGGCCAAAGCTCCTACAATGAGCAGTTCTTC.